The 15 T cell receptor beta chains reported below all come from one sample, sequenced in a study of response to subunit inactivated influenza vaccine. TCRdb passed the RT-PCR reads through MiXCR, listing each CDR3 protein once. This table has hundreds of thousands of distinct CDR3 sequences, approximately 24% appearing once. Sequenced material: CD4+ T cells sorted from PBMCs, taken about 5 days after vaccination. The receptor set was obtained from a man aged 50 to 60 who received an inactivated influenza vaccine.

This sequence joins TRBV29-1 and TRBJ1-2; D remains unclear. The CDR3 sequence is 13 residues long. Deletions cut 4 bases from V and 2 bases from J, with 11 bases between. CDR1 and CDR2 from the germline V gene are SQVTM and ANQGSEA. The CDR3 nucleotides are TGCAGCGTTGGATTCGGCAGCAACTATGGCTACACCTTC. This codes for CSVGFGSNYGYTF.

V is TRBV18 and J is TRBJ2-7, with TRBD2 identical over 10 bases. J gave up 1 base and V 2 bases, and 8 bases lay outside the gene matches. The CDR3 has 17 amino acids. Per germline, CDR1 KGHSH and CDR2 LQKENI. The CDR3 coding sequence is TGTGCCAGCTCACCATCGGTAGCGGGGGGTAGGTCCTACGAGCAGTACTTC. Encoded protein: CASSPSVAGGRSYEQYF.

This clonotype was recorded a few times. CDR3 loop: CASSLSPALNTGELFF. DNA of the CDR3: TGTGCCAGCAGCTTATCCCCCGCGTTAAACACCGGGGAGCTGTTTTTT. The J gene is TRBJ2-2, the V gene TRBV5-6; the D is unclear. Trimming cost V 2 bases and J 2 bases, with 13 bases left between them. The germline V gene has CDR1 SGHDT and CDR2 YYEEEE. The CDR3 has 16 residues. Supplemented by reference TRBV5-6 and TRBJ2-2, the full variable domain reads DAGVTQSPTHLIKTRGQQVTLRCSPKSGHDTVSWYQQALGQGPQFIFQYYEEEERQRGNFPDRFSGHQFPNYSSELNVNALLLGDSALYLCASSLSPALNTGELFFGEGSRLTVL.

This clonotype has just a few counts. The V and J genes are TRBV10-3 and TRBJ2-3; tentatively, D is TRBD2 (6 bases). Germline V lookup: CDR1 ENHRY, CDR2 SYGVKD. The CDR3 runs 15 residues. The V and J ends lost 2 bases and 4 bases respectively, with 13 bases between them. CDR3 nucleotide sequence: TGTGCCATCAGTGAGGTAGCGGCTCGGGCAGATACGCAGTATTTT. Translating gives CAISEVAARADTQYF.

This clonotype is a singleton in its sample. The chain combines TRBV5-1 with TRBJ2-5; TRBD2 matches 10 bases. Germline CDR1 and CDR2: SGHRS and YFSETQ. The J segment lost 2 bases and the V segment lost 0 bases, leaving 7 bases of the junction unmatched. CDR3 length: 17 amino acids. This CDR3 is CASSLANPSGGQETQYF. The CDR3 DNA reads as TGCGCCAGCAGCTTGGCCAACCCTAGCGGGGGACAAGAGACCCAGTACTTC.

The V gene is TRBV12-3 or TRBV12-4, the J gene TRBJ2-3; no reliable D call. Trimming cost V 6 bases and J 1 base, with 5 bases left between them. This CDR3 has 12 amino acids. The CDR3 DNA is TGTGCCAGCAGGCCGGGCACAGATACGCAGTATTTT. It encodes CASRPGTDTQYF.

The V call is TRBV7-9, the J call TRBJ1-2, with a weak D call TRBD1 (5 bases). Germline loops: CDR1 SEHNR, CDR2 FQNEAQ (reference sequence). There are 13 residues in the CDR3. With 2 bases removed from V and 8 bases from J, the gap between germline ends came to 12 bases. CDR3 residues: CASSLPGRGGYTF. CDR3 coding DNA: TGTGCCAGCAGCTTACCAGGGAGGGGAGGCTACACCTTC.

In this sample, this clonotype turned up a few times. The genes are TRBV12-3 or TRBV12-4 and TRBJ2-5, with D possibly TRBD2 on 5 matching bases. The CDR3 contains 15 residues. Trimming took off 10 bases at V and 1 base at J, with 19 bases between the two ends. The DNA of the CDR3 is TGTGCCACCCTAGGCAGGACTTATTCCCAAGAGACCCAGTACTTC. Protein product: CATLGRTYSQETQYF.

The CDR3 sequence is CASSPQRAEETQYF. CDR3 in DNA: TGTGCCAGCAGCCCACAACGTGCGGAAGAGACCCAGTACTTC. The chain uses TRBV4-2 and TRBJ2-5, with D unresolved. The CDR3 spans 14 residues. Germline V CDR1 and CDR2: LGHNA, YNFKEQ. Trimming pared 4 bases from V and 3 bases from J, leaving 12 bases between.

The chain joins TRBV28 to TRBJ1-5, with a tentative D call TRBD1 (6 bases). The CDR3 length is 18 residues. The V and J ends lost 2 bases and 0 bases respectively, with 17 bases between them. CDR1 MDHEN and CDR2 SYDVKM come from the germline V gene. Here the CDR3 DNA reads TGTGCCAGCAGTTTAGGGGGGGCAGGGACGTATAGCAATCAGCCCCAGCATTTT. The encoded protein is CASSLGGAGTYSNQPQHF.

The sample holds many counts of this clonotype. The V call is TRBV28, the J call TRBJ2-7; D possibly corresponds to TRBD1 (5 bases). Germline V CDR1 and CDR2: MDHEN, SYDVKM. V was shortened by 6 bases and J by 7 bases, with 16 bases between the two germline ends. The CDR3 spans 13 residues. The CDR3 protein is CASSKQVAGEQYF. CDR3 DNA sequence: TGTGCCAGCAGCAAACAGGTCGCCGGGGAGCAGTACTTC.

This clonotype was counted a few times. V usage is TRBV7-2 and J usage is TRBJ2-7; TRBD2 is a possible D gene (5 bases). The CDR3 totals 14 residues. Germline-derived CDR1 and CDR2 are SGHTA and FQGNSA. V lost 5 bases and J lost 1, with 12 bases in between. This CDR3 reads CASSQWTGSYEQYF. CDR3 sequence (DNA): TGTGCCAGCAGCCAATGGACGGGATCCTACGAGCAGTACTTC.

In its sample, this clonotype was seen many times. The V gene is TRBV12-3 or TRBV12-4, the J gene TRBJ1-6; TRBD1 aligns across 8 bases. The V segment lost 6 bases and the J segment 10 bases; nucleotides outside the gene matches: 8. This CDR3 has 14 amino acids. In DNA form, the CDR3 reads TGTGCCAGCAGCCGGACAGGGAGCGGGTCACCCCTCCACTTT. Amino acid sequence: CASSRTGSGSPLHF.

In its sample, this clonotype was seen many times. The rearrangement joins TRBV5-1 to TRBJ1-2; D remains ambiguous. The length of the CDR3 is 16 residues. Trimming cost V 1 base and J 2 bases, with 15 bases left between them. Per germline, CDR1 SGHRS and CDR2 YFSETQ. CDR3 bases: TGCGCCAGCAGCTTGCAGTCAGCTAGATTCAACTATGGCTACACCTTC. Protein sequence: CASSLQSARFNYGYTF. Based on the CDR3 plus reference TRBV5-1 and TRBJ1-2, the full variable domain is KAGVTQTPRYLIKTRGQQVTLSCSPISGHRSVSWYQQTPGQGLQFLFEYFSETQRNKGNFPGRFSGRQFSNSRSEMNVSTLELGDSALYLCASSLQSARFNYGYTFGSGTRLTVV.

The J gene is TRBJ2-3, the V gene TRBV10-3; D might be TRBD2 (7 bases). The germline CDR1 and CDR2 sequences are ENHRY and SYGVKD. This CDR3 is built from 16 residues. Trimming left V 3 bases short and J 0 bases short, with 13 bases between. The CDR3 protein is CAISDGRGPSTDTQYF. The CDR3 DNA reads TGTGCCATCAGTGACGGGCGGGGGCCTAGCACAGATACGCAGTATTTT.